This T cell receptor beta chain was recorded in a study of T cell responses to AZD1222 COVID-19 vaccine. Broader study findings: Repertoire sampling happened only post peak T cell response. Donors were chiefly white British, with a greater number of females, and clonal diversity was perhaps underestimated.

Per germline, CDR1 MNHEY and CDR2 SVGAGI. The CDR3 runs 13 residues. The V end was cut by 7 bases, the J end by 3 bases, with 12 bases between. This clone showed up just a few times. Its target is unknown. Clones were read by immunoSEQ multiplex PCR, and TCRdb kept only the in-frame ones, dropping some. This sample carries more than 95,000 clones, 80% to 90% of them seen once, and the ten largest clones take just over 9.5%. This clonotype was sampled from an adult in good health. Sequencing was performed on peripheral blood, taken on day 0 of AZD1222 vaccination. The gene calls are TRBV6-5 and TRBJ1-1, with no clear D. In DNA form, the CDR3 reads TGTGCCAGCACGAGGCAGTTGTACACTGAAGCTTTCTTT. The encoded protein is CASTRQLYTEAFF.